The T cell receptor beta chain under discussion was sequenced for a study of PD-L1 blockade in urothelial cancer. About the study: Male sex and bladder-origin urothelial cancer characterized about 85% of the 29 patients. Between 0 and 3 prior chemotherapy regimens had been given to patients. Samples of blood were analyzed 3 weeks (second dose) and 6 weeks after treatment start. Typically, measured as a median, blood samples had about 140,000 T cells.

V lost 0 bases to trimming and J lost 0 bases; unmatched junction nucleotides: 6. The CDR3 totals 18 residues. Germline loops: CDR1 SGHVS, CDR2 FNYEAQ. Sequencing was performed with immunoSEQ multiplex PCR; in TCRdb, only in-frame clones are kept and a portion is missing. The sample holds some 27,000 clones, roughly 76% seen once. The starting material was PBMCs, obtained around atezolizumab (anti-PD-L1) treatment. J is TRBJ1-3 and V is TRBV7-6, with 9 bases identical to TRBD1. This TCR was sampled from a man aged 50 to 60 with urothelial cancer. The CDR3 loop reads CASSLARGQGNSGNTIYF. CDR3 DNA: TGTGCCAGCAGCTTAGCTAGGGGACAGGGTAACTCTGGAAACACCATATATTTT.